This T cell receptor beta chain is from a study of identical twins' blood T cells. Study-level points and caveats: Top TCRbeta clonotypes were shared more with twin than unrelated donors.

MiXCR was run by TCRdb on the 5' RACE reads, yielding one entry per CDR3 protein. The repertoire includes 300,000 to 400,000 distinct CDR3 sequences, 28% of them detected once, and about 6.1% sits in the top ten. This CDR3 spans 13 amino acids. CDR1 LGHNT and CDR2 FRNRAP come from the germline V gene. The V end was cut by 1 base, the J end by 6 bases, with 7 bases between. Reared together, all three twin pairs probably met the same infectious agents and vaccines. There are many counts of this clonotype. Its antigen is not known. The rearrangement links TRBV12-5 to TRBJ1-5; no clear D gene. What was sequenced was PBMCs. The source is a woman aged 18-50 years in good health. In nucleotides, the CDR3 is TGTGCTAGTGGTTTGGGTTGGAGTCAGCCCCAGCATTTT. It codes for CASGLGWSQPQHF.